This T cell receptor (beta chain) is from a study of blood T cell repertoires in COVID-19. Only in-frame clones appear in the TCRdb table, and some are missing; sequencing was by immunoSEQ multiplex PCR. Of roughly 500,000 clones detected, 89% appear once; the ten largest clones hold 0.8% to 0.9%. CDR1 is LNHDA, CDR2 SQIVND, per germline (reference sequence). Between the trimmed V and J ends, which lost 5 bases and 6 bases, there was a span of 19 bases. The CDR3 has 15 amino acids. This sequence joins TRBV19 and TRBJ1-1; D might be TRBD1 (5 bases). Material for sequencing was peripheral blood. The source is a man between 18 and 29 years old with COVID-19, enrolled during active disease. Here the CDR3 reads CASSSYSGISAEAFF. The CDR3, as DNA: TGTGCCAGTAGTTCCTACTCAGGGATATCGGCTGAAGCTTTCTTT.